The sequence of this T cell receptor (beta chain) was determined in a study of post-analysis software for immune sequencing data. Study-wide findings and caveats: TRBV segments more frequent in patients than in controls numbered roughly 5 and included TRBV5-6, TRBV5-1 and TRBV20-1. The study found significantly lower normalized Chao1 diversity in multiple sclerosis patients than in controls.

This clonotype was counted only a few times. Its cognate antigen is unknown. The CDR3 runs to 13 residues. CDR1 is DFQATT and CDR2 is SNEGSKA in the germline V gene (reference sequence). TCR beta libraries were prepared from cDNA with unique molecular identifiers. One entry per CDR3 protein results from TCRdb running MiXCR on the PCR reads. This table holds 450,000 or so distinct CDR3 sequences, roughly 45% found once. The clonotype comes from a girl aged 10 to 17 with multiple sclerosis. The rearrangement links TRBV20-1 to TRBJ2-4, with 11 bases fitting TRBD1. The J call could be wrong; TRBJ2-7 is a better fit for the DNA end. The specimen was blood. The CDR3, as DNA: TGCAGTGCCATGGGACAGGGGGACTACGAGCAGTACTTC. Encoded protein: CSAMGQGDYEQYF.